This TCR beta chain derives from a study of CD8+ T cells in alopecia areata. Looking at the study overall: Treated patients took oral tofacitinib at 5 to 10 mg twice daily.

V gave up 1 base and J gave up 4 bases, with 13 bases separating them. Germline-derived CDR1 and CDR2 are SGHRS and YFSETQ. The CDR3 contains 15 residues. Worth noting for this clone: Other DNA sequences in this specimen translate into the identical CDR3.

Sample treatment: oral pan-JAK inhibitor, 5-10 mg twice daily. TCR sequencing used cDNA made by reverse transcription of extracted RNA. This table comes from immunoSEQ multiplex PCR, and its TCRdb copy is limited to in-frame clones, with some not included. This table holds around 180,000 clones, roughly 60% found once. The V and J genes are TRBV5-1 and TRBJ2-3, with a tentative D call TRBD2 (5 bases). Sample: CD4+ T cells sorted from blood, taken at week 24, from a patient treated with tofacitinib. The sequence came from a human donor with alopecia areata. This CDR3 is CASSLRGLAADTQYF. Here the CDR3 DNA reads TGCGCCAGCAGCTTGCGTGGACTCGCGGCAGATACGCAGTATTTT.